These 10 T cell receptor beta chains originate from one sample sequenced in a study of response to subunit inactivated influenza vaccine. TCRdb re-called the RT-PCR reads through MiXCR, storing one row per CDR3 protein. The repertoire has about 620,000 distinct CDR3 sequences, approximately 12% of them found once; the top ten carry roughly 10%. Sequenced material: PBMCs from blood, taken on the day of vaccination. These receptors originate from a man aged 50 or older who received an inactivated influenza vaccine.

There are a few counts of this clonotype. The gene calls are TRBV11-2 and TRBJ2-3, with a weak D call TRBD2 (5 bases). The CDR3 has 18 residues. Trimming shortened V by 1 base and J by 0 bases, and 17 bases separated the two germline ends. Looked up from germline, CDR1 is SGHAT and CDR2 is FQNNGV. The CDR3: CASSLVSRRGVSTDTQYF. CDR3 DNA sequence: TGTGCCAGCAGCTTAGTATCACGTCGGGGTGTCAGCACAGATACGCAGTATTTT.

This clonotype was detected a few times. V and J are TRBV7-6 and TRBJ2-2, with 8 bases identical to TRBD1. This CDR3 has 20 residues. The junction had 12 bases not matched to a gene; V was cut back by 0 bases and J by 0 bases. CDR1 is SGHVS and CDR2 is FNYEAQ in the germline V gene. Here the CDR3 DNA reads TGTGCCAGCAGCTTAGCAGACGAGGGACAGGTGGCGACGAACACCGGGGAGCTGTTTTTT. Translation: CASSLADEGQVATNTGELFF.

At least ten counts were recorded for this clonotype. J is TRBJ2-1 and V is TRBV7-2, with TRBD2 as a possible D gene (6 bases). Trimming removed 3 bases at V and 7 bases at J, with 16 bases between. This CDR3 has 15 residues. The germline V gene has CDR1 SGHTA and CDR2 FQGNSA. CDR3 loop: CASSLATGVKNEQFF. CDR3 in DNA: TGTGCCAGCAGCTTGGCGACGGGAGTGAAAAATGAGCAGTTCTTC. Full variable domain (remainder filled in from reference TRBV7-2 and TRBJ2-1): GAGVSQSPSNKVTEKGKDVELRCDPISGHTALYWYRQSLGQGLEFLIYFQGNSAPDKSGLPSDRFSAERTGGSVSTLTIQRTQQEDSAVYLCASSLATGVKNEQFFGPGTRLTVL.

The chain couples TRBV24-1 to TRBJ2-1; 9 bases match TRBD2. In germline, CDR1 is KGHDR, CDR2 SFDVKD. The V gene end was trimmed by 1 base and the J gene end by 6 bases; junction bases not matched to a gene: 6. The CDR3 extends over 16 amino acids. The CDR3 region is CATSDFTGTSLNEQFF. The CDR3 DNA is TGTGCCACCAGTGATTTTACAGGGACTAGCCTCAATGAGCAGTTCTTC.

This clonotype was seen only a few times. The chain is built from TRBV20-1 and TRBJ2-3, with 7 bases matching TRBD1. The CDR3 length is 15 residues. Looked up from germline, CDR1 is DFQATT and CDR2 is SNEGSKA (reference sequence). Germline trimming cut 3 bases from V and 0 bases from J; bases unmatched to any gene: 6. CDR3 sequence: CSASGGQTSTDTQYF. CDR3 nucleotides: TGCAGTGCTAGTGGGGGACAGACGAGCACAGATACGCAGTATTTT.

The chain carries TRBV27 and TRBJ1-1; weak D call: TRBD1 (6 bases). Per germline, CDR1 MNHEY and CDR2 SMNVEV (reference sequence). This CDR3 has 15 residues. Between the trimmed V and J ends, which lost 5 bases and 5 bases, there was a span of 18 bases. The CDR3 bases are TGTGCCAGCAGTCCCCTGGGGGCGGGGGTTACTGAAGCTTTCTTT. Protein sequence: CASSPLGAGVTEAFF.

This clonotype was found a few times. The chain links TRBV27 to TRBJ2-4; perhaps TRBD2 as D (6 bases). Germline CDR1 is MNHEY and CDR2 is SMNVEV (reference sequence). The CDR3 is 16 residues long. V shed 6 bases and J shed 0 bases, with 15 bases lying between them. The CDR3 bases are TGTGCCAGCAGAGGAGGGACGAACCTAGCCAAAAACATTCAGTACTTC. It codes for CASRGGTNLAKNIQYF.

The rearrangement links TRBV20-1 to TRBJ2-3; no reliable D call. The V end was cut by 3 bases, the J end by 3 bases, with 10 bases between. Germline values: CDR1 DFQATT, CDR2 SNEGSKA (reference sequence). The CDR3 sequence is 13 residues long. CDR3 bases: TGCAGTGCTAGGTACATGGGAACAGATACGCAGTATTTT. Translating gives CSARYMGTDTQYF.

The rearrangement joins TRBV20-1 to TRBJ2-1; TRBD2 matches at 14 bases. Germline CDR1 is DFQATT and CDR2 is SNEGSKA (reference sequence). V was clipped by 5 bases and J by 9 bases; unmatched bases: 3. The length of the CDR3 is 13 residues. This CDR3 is CSAGGLAGVEQFF. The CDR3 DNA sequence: TGCAGTGCTGGGGGACTAGCGGGGGTTGAGCAGTTCTTC.

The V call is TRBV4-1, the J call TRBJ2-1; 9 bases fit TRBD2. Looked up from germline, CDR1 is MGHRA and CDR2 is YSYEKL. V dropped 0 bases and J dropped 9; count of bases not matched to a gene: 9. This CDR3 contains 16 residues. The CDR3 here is CASSQDGTSIIGEQFF. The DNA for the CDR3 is TGCGCCAGCAGCCAAGATGGGACTAGCATTATCGGTGAGCAGTTCTTC.